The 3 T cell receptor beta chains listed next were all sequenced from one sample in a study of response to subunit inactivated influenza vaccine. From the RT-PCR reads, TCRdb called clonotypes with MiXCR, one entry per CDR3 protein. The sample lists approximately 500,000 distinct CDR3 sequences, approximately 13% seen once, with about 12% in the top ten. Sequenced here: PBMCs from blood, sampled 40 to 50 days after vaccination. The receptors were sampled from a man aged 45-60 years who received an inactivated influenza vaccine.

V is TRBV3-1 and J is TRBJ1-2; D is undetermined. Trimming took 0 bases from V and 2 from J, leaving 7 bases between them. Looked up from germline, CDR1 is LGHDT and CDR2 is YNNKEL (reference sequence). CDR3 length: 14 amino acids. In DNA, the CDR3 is TGTGCCAGCAGCCAAGAAAGCTTCAACTATGGCTACACCTTC. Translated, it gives CASSQESFNYGYTF.

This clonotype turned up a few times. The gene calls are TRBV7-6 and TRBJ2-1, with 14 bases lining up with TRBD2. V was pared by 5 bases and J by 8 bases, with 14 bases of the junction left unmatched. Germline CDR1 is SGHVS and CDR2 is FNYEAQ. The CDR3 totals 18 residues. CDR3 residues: CASSLLGTSGGIQHEQFF. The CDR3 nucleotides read TGTGCCAGCAGCCTCTTGGGGACTAGCGGGGGAATACAGCATGAGCAGTTCTTC.

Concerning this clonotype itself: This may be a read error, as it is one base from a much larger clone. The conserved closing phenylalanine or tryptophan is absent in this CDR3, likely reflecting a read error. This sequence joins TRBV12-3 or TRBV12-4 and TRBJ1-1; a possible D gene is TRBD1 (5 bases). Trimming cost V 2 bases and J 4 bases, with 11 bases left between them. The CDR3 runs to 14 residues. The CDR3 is CASSLQGWGTEAFL. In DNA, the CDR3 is TGTGCCAGCAGTTTACAGGGTTGGGGCACTGAAGCTTTCCTT.